This T cell receptor beta chain was sequenced for a study of cytomegalovirus exposure and HLA in healthy donors (TCRdb year 2017). Notes on the research overall: In an earlier analysis of around 540 of the donors, 276 Gb of sequence data and 100 million or so unique TCR beta sequences from roughly 200 million T cells were reported. Roughly 310 gigabases of sequencing data and tens of millions of unique TCR sequences were included in an early release covering under 650 HLA-typed donors. Among the roughly 400 genotyped donors, 81% belonged to the genetic ancestry cluster associated with self-reported Caucasian donors. The study was designed to test whether signatures of past pathogen exposure could be identified by cataloging public T cell receptors. The T cell repertoires of around 730 subjects were profiled by immunosequencing and related to cytomegalovirus serostatus. In addition to the first cohort of hundreds of subjects, a separate validation cohort of about 120 different subjects was used. High-throughput TCR immunosequencing, statistical association of individual TCRs with disease status, and machine learning were combined to predict cytomegalovirus infection status. In a later analysis, previously published TCR beta repertoires from about 640 donors were re-analyzed and high-resolution HLA genotyping was added so that TCR occurrence patterns could be studied. Rather than drawing on any new phenotypic data, the later analysis identified candidate immune exposures from TCR beta sequences and the way those sequences occurred across donors. In an earlier analysis of 587 of the donors, high-throughput TCR beta sequencing was used to judge whether each TCR beta V gene segment behaved as functional or pseudogenic. Donor age, sex, ethnicity and CMV serostatus were compiled alongside the repertoire data. In a later genetic analysis, genome-wide SNP genotypes for about 55% of the roughly 700 donors were used, and that subset was treated as a discovery cohort. Every repertoire in the discovery cohort had been generated on one and the same sequencing platform. HLA typing covered class I and class II loci at four-digit resolution. The number of donors typed differed by locus, with about 620-630 for A, B, C, DRB1 and DQB1, about 500 for DQA1, approximately 580 for DPA1, and 450 to 480 for DPB1. Because of strong linkage in the cohort, roughly five DR-DQ haplotypes were treated as single units for association and clustering. Among some 400 genotyped donors of the cohort, an average of about 240,000 unique TCR beta nucleotide sequences were sequenced per donor, roughly 20% of them non-productive.

Summary of the overall study and its limitations: Some IMGT-functional V segments, including TRBV6-2 and TRBV6-3, could not be told apart with the 87-base-pair reads, so those segments were excluded. CMV serostatus was the only immune exposure information available for the cohort. The authors suggested that the approach could potentially be extended to other disease states and immunological phenotypes. According to a later genetic analysis, donors in an Asian-associated ancestry cluster had fewer N-insertions in productive TCRs than the roughly 700-donor mean. A group of highly shared sequence variants was considered likely to be a technical artifact of the sequencing pipeline. Because HLA typing was missing for some donors at each locus, association tests included only the typed subset. At a false discovery rate of 0.05, a later analysis linked about 16,000 TCR beta sequences to specific HLA alleles. An association between a missense DCLRE1C variant and V-gene and J-gene trimming of TCR beta chains was found in a later genetic analysis and replicated in an independent cohort. The classifier was reported to diagnose cytomegalovirus status with high specificity and sensitivity in both the original and validation cohorts. Linkage disequilibrium might explain the correlated functional status among segregating V segments, but an unknown experimental factor could not be excluded. Three of the identified cytomegalovirus-associated TCR beta chains were confirmed in vitro to be specific for cytomegalovirus antigens. Only TCR beta chains were sequenced in this cohort, and the absence of alpha or paired-chain data limited detectable features. A total of fewer than 200 TCR beta chains were listed by the study as associated with cytomegalovirus. Strong co-occurrence of HLA alleles, especially DR and DQ, made assigning TCR associations to individual alleles difficult. A later analysis reported that several top co-occurrence clusters appeared linked to parvovirus B19, influenza, CMV and Epstein-Barr virus. Presence/absence analyses assumed roughly uniform sequencing depth across donors, an assumption that may not hold. In a later analysis, HLA-associated TCR beta chains were found to be more clonally expanded and to have lower generation probabilities than equally common non-associated chains. According to a later analysis, most CMV-associated TCR beta chains appeared to be HLA-restricted, and the HLA associations seemed to be driven largely by CMV exposure. According to a later analysis, TCR association rates differed among HLA loci, with DRB1 alleles showing the most associated TCRs and HLA-C alleles showing the fewest. While some public TCRs were present in many individuals, most TCR sequences turned up only very rarely across donors. A further reported finding was that TCR beta sequences accurately predicted the HLA-A and HLA-B alleles for most subjects in the first cohort. An earlier analysis of approximately 590 of the donors showed that most TCR beta V segments appeared in productive rearrangements either about 87% or about 30% of the time, which broadly matched IMGT annotations. Because counts were too low, roughly 18 rarely observed V segments, including chromosome 9 orphons, were left out of the earlier analysis of approximately 580 of the donors.

As to this clone: Which antigen it targets is not known. No much larger clone exists at a distance of one base, and base qualities are not known.

Receptors were amplified or captured by the immunoSEQ multiplex PCR assay. For the multiplex PCR, a mixture combining 60 forward primers for TCR Vbeta segments and 13 reverse primers for TCR Jbeta segments was used. The CDR3 region of rearranged TCR beta genes was amplified from genomic DNA by a multiplex PCR assay. The amplified TCR beta libraries were sequenced on the Illumina HiSeq System as 87-base-pair reads. For the original study's pipeline: Across the roughly 600 repertoires, a later analysis counted 78 million or so unique TCR beta chains, 8.5 million to 12 million of which were shared by at least two donors. Raw reads were error-corrected and collapsed into unique sequences with a nearest-neighbor algorithm that merged closely related sequences to remove PCR and sequencing errors. Alignment of CDR3 sequences to IMGT reference sequences was used to assign V, D and J gene segments. Each retained sequence needed at least a six-nucleotide match to both a V gene segment and a J gene segment. Rearrangements were classified as productive when the CDR3 lacked stop codons and remained in frame with V and J, and all other rearrangements were classified as non-productive. Following IMGT convention, CDR3 was defined as the stretch from the second conserved V-encoded cysteine to the conserved J-encoded phenylalanine. In an earlier analysis of 587 of the donors, sequences lacking an unambiguous match to a single V gene segment were excluded. An earlier analysis of fewer than 750 of the donors classified V segments as functional when productive rearrangements were above 56.7% and as segregating when the standard deviation between donors was above 5%. To diagnose cytomegalovirus status from the catalog of TCR beta chain sequences, a statistical classification framework was built. In a later analysis, V and J genes were assigned by comparing TCR nucleotide sequences against IMGT/GENE-DB human TR gene sequences. A later analysis assigned CDR3 sequences and most-parsimonious VDJ recombination scenarios with the TCRdist pipeline. In a later analysis, every TCR beta chain was defined by the combination of its CDR3 amino acid sequence and its V-gene family, and reads without a unique V-gene family were dropped. To address suspected cross-contamination and a sequencing artifact, a later analysis removed some 620 highly shared, low-generation-probability nucleotide sequences. A later analysis calculated a clonal expansion index for each public chain from normalized within-repertoire ranks of inferred template counts. Generation probabilities in a later analysis came from a VDJ recombination model fitted to out-of-frame rearrangements, and those results were checked against IGoR. In a later analysis, TCR-TCR, TCR-HLA and TCR-CMV co-occurrence was scored with hypergeometric tests, and a repertoire-size bias correction was applied to TCR pairs. False discovery rates were estimated in a later analysis by permuting HLA or CMV assignments 20 times. In a later analysis, co-occurring TCRs were grouped using DBSCAN, with TCRdist sequence similarity added in when clustering inside HLA-allele-positive subsets. Repertoires with fewer than 30,000 or more than 120,000 public chains were left out of co-occurrence clustering, as were a few repertoires with anomalous nucleotide sharing. This is the immuneACCESS table as TCRdb keeps it, with only in-frame sequences that have V and J called. A part of the clones is gone; compared with another copy, unresolved V genes explain less than half, and the rest is unexplained. V and J calls and clone size are copied from that table; D and trimming were computed from the DNA. For this sample there are roughly 220,000 clones; more than 60% appear just once. Of the sample, approximately 1.7% falls within the top ten clones.

Trimmed from V: 6 bases; trimmed from J: 5 bases; junction bases lacking a gene match: 9. The germline V gene sets CDR1 to SGHAT and CDR2 to FQNNGV. From its cysteine to its phenylalanine, the CDR3 spans 16 amino acids. The entry retains the CDR3 DNA only, 48 bases that are in frame from base 1. The cohort was made up of 500 to 850 healthy bone marrow donors. Cohort members were all nominally healthy when sampled, although unrecorded immune exposures were likely present. The donor was CMV seronegative and was included in the group of around 320 seronegative cohort members. A peripheral blood sample was provided by each donor, and peripheral blood mononuclear cells were used for TCR beta sequencing. The Qiagen DNeasy Blood Extraction Kit was used to extract genomic DNA from the blood cell samples.

The TCR originated in a woman between 25 and 40 years old in good health and CMV-seronegative. The rearranged chain carries TRBV11-2 and TRBJ2-1, with TRBD2 identical over 11 junction bases. Specimen: PBMCs. CDR3 reads: CASRHTSGGRNNEQFF. The nucleotide sequence reads TGTGCCAGCAGGCACACTAGCGGGGGCCGAAACAATGAGCAGTTCTTC. Full variable domain (CDR3 extended with the reference TRBV11-2 and TRBJ2-1 proteins): EAGVAQSPRYKIIEKRQSVAFWCNPISGHATLYWYQQILGQGPKLLIQFQNNGVVDDSQLPKDRFSAERLKGVDSTLKIQPAKLEDSAVYLCASRHTSGGRNNEQFFGPGTRLTVL.